This record concerns one T cell receptor (beta chain) sequence. Its antigen is not identified. The data derive from a study of T-cell memory formation after mild COVID-19. Study context: Clusters of TCRs were largely donor specific. Study-level points and caveats: Within pre-infection memory, some responding clones were found, suggesting cross-reactive memory joined.

TCRdb analysed the 5' RACE reads with MiXCR anew, one entry per CDR3 protein. Among a few hundred thousand distinct CDR3 sequences listed, approximately 29% were seen once. This CDR3 spans 18 amino acids. The V end was cut by 3 bases, the J end by 7 bases, with 25 bases between. Germline CDR1 is SEHNR and CDR2 is FQNEAQ (reference sequence). The specimen sequenced was PBMCs or a T cell subset sorted from them (not recorded which). This chain connects TRBV7-9 to TRBJ1-3, with D maybe TRBD1 (5 bases). This TCR came from an adult woman who had mild COVID-19 (a few samples of this study predate the infection). Cell type and time point are not known. The CDR3 loop is CASSFGGYRESWTNTIYF. CDR3 DNA: TGTGCCAGCAGCTTTGGGGGGTATCGGGAATCTTGGACGAACACCATATATTTT.